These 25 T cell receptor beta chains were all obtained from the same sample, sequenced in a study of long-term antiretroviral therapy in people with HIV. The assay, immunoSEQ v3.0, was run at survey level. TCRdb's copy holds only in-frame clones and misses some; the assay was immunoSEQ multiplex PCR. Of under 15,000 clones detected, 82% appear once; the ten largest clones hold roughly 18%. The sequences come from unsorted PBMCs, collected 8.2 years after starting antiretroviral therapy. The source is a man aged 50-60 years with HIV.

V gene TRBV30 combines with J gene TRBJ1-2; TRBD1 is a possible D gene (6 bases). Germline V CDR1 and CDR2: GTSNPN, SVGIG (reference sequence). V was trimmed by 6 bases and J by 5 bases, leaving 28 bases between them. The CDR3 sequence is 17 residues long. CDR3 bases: TGTGCCTGCTATGTTCTTAGCGGACAGAGCGAGGTGTATGGCTACACCTTC. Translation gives CACYVLSGQSEVYGYTF.

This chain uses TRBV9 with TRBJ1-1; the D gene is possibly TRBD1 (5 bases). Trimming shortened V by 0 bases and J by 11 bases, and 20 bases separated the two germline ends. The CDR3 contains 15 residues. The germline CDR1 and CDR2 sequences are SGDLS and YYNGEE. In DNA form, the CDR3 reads TGTGCCAGCAGCGTAGACTCCTCTGGAGGGGCTGGGGCTTTCTTT. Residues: CASSVDSSGGAGAFF.

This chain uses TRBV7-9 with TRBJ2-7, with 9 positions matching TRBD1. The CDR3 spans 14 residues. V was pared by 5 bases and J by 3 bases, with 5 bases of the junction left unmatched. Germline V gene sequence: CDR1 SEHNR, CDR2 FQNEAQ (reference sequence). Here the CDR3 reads CASSRWDRDYEQYF. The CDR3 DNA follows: TGTGCCAGCAGCCGTTGGGACAGGGACTACGAGCAGTACTTC.

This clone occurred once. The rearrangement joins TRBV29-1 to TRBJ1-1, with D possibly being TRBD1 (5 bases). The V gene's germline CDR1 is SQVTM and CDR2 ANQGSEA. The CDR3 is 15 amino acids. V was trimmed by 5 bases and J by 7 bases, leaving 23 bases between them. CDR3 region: CSVWVYRSSSIEAFF. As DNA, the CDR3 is TGCAGCGTTTGGGTTTACAGGTCCTCCTCCATTGAAGCTTTCTTT.

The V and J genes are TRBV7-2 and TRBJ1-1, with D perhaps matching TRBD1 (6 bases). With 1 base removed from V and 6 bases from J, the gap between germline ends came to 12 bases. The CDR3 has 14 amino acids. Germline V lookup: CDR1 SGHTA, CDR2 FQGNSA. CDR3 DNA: TGTGCCAGCAGCTTAGGAGCAGGGGAGGCTGAAGCTTTCTTT. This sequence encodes CASSLGAGEAEAFF.

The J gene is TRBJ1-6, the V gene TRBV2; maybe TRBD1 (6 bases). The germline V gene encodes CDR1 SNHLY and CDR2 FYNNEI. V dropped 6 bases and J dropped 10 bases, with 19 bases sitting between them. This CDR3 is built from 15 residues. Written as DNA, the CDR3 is TGTGCCAGCAGGGGGGGTGGGGGCCGATCATCACCCCTCCACTTT. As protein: CASRGGGGRSSPLHF.

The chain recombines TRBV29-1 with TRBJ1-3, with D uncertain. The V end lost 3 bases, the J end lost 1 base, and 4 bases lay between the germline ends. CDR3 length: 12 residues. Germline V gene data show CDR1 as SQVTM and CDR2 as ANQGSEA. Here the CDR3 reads CSVEGSGNTIYF. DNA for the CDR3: TGCAGCGTTGAGGGTTCTGGAAACACCATATATTTT.

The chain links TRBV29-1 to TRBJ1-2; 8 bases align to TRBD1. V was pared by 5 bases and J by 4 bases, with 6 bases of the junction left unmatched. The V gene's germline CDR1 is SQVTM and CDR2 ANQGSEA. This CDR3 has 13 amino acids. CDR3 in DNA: TGCAGCGTTCTGACAGGGGCGATCTATGGCTACACCTTC. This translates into CSVLTGAIYGYTF.

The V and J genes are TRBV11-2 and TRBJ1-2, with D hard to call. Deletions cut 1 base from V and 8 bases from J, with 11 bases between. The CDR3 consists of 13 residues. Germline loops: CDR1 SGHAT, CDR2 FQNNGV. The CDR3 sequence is CASSLGYPEGYTF. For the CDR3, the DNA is TGTGCCAGCAGCTTAGGGTATCCGGAGGGCTACACCTTC.

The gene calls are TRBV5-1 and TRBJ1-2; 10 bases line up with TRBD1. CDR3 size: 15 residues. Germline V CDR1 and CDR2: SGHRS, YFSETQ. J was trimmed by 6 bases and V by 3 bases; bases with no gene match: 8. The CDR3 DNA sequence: TGCGCCAGCAGCTACGGACAGGGGGTTTTGGATGGCTACACCTTC. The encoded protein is CASSYGQGVLDGYTF.

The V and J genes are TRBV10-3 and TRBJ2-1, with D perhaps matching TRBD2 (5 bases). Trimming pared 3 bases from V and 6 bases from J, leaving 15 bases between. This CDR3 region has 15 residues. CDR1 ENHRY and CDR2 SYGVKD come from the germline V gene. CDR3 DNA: TGTGCCATCAGTGAATCAGCCGGGGTAATCAATGAGCAGTTCTTC. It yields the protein CAISESAGVINEQFF.

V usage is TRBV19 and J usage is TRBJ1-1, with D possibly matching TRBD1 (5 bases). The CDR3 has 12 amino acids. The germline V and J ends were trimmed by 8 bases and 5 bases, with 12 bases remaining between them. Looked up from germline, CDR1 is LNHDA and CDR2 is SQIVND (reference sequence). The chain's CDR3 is CASAAGWTEAFF. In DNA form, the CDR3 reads TGTGCCAGTGCAGCAGGGTGGACTGAAGCTTTCTTT.

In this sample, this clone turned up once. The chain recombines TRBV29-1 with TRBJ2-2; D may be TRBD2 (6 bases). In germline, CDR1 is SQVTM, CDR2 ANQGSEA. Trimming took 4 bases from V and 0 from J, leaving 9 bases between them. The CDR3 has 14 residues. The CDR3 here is CSVAGTPNTGELFF. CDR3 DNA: TGCAGCGTTGCCGGGACTCCGAACACCGGGGAGCTGTTTTTT.

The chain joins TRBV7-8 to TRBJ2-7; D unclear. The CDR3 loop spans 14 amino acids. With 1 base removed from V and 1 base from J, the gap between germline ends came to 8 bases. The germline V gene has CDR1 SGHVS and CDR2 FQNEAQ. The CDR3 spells CASSLVGHSYEQYF. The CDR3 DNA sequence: TGTGCCAGCAGCTTAGTCGGGCATTCCTACGAGCAGTACTTC.

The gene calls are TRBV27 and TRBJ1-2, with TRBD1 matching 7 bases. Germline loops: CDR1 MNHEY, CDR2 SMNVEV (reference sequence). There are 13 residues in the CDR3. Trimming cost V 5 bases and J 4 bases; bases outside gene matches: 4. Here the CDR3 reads CASSPTGTYGYTF. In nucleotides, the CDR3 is TGTGCCAGCAGTCCGACAGGGACCTATGGCTACACCTTC.

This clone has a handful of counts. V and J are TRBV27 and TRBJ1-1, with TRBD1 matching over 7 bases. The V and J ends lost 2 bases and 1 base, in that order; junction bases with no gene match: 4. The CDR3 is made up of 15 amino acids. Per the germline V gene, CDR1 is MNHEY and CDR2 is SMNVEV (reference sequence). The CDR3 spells CASSLTRTGNTEAFF. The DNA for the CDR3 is TGTGCCAGCAGTTTAACCCGGACAGGGAACACTGAAGCTTTCTTT.

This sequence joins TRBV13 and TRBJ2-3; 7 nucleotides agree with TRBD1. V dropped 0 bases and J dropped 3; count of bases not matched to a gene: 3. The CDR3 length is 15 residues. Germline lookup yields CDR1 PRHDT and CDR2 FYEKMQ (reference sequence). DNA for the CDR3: TGTGCCAGCAGCTTAGGGACAGGGTTGACAGATACGCAGTATTTT. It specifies CASSLGTGLTDTQYF.

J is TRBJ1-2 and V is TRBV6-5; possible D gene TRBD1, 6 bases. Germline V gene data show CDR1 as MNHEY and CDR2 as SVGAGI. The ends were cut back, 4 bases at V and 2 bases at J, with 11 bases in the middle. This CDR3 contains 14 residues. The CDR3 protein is CASSSGAGNYGYTF. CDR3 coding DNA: TGTGCCAGCAGTTCAGGGGCGGGAAACTATGGCTACACCTTC.

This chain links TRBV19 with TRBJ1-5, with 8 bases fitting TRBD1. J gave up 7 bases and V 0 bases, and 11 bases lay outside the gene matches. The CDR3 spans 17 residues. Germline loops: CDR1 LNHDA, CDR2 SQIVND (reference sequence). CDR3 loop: CASSIDVGRGLRQPQHF. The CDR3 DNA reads TGTGCCAGTAGTATAGATGTCGGCAGGGGGCTAAGGCAGCCCCAGCATTTT.

The DNA of the CDR3 is TGTGCCAGCAGTTTAGACACCGGGGAGCTGTTTTTT. Translating gives CASSLDTGELFF. V and J are TRBV27 and TRBJ2-2; D call uncertain. There are 12 residues in the CDR3. V lost 2 bases and J 3 bases, leaving 1 base between the germline ends. Germline V lookup: CDR1 MNHEY, CDR2 SMNVEV (reference sequence).

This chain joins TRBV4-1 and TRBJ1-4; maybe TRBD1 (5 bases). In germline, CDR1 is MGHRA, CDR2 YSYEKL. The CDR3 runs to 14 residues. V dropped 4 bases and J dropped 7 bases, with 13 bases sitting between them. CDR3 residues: CASSPGLGSEKLFF. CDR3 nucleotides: TGCGCCAGCAGCCCGGGACTGGGGAGTGAAAAACTGTTTTTT.

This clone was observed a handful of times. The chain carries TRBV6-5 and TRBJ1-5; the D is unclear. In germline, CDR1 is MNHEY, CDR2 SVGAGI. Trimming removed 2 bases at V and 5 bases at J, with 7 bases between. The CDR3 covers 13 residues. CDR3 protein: CASSYDRDQPQHF. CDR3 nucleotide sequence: TGTGCCAGCAGTTACGACCGCGATCAGCCCCAGCATTTT.

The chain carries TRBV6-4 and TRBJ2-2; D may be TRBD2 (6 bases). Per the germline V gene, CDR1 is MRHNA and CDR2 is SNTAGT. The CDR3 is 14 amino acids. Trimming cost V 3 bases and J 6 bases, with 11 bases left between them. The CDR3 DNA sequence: TGTGCCAGCAGTGATGACGGGGAGGCCGGGGAGCTGTTTTTT. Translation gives CASSDDGEAGELFF.

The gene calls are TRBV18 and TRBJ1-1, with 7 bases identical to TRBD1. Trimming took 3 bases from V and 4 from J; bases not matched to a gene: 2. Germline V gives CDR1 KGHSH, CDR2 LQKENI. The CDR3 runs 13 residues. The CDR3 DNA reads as TGTGCCAGCTCACCCCCAGGGGGCACTGAAGCTTTCTTT. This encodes CASSPPGGTEAFF. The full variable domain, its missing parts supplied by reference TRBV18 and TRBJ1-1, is NAGVMQNPRHLVRRRGQEARLRCSPMKGHSHVYWYRQLPEEGLKFMVYLQKENIIDESGMPKERFSAEFPKEGPSILRIQQVVRGDSAAYFCASSPPGGTEAFFGQGTRLTVV.

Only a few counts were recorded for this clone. The CDR3 here is CAWNTGGTEAFF. The CDR3 DNA sequence: TGTGCCTGGAATACCGGGGGAACTGAAGCTTTCTTT. This sequence joins TRBV30 and TRBJ1-1; D perhaps matches TRBD1 (5 bases). The V end was cut by 4 bases, the J end by 5 bases, with 11 bases between. The length of the CDR3 is 12 residues. The germline V gene has CDR1 GTSNPN and CDR2 SVGIG (reference sequence).